This TCR beta chain is from a study of CD8 T cells in Susac syndrome. Reverse transcription of roughly 0.5 to 1 ug RNA was carried out with random hexamers. TCRdb used MiXCR to reprocess the immunoSEQ multiplex PCR reads, holding one entry per CDR3 protein. The table records about 200,000 distinct CDR3 sequences, 85% to 95% of them present only once. Remarks on this clonotype: At one end, the junction sequence differs from germline, possibly due to a read error.

This CDR3 is built from 14 residues. Germline V CDR1 and CDR2: SSHAT, FNYEAQ (reference sequence). The chain is built from TRBV7-7 and TRBJ2-1, with TRBD2 matching over 8 bases. The clonotype originates from a human donor in good health. The sample taken for sequencing was CD4+ T cells from PBMCs. CDR3 in DNA: TGTGCTAGCAGCTTAGCGGGGAGTCCCCATGAGCAGTTCTTC. Its protein product is CASSLAGSPHEQFF.